This T cell receptor (beta chain) was identified in a study of T cell clusters in autoimmune cytopenias. Study observations and caveats: The cluster-lack signature was not seen for secondary cytopenia versus chronic lymphocytic leukemia. TRB repertoire shifts in secondary cytopenia and chronic lymphocytic leukemia mostly reflected lymphoma, not autoimmunity.

One tube held mixed TRB-A and TRB-B primer pools for touch-down PCR. TCRdb reprocessed the multiplex PCR reads; each CDR3 protein has one entry and no DNA is given. The sample's table shows under 8,500 distinct CDR3 sequences. The CDR3 is 16 amino acids. The germline CDR1 and CDR2 sequences are MNHNS and SASEGT. TRB was amplified from roughly 250 ng of peripheral blood genomic DNA per sample. Remarks on this clonotype: Its specificity is unknown.

These data were also filed under a second study, of T cell repertoires in aging, cancer and after chemotherapy. That paper notes: Approximately 9.6 million TCR reads were in the whole dataset. Across the chemotherapy interval, each cancer cohort showed higher median generation probability, suggesting thymic rebound.

Material: peripheral blood. The chain links TRBV6-1 to TRBJ2-3; checking the TCRdb D call of TRBD2 is not possible without DNA. The origin of this receptor is a human donor in good health. The CDR3 loop reads CASSALAGGNTDTQYF.